These T cell receptor beta chains were read from a single sample in a study of cytomegalovirus exposure and HLA in healthy donors. Using immunoSEQ multiplex PCR, the repertoire was profiled, and TCRdb retains in-frame clones only, with some absent. Of 90,000 to 100,000 clones in the sample, under 80% were seen once. Sequencing was done on a sample of PBMCs. The receptors were sampled from a male donor in good health and CMV-seronegative. The CDR3 runs from the conserved cysteine through the conserved F or W. D genes are given only for firm matches. Size is stated for part of the rows, as once, few or many counts, or as a class when the clone is expanded.

TRBJ2-2 | . | TRBV27 | . | TGTGCCAGCAGTAAAGGGAGAGGAGAGCCAGGGGAGCTGTTTTTT | CASSKGRGEPGELFF
TRBJ2-7 | . | TRBV30 | . | TGTGCCTGGAGCCTAACCGGGAGAGCCCGCGAGCAGTACTTC | CAWSLTGRAREQYF
TRBJ1-6 | . | TRBV5-6 | . | TGTGCCAGCAGCTTGCAGGGTTATAATTCACCCCTCCACTTT | CASSLQGYNSPLHF
TRBJ2-5 | TRBD2 | TRBV9 | . | TGTGCCAGCAGCGTTGCAAGCGGGAGCATCCCAGAGACCCAGTACTTC | CASSVASGSIPETQYF
TRBJ1-3 | . | TRBV28 | . | TGTGCCAGCAGTGACTCGGGTTCTGGAAACACCATATATTTT | CASSDSGSGNTIYF
TRBJ2-2 | TRBD2 | TRBV5-1 | . | TGCGCCAGCAGCGGGACTAGCTCTAACACCGGGGAGCTGTTTTTT | CASSGTSSNTGELFF
TRBJ1-1 | . | TRBV28 | few | TGTGCCAGCTCCGCGGAGGGGAGACACACTGAAGCTTTCTTT | CASSAEGRHTEAFF
TRBJ1-5 | . | TRBV28 | . | TGTGCCAGCAGTTCCGGCGGGGGAGGGAATCAGCCCCAGCATTTT | CASSSGGGGNQPQHF
TRBJ2-7 | TRBD2 | TRBV7-2 | . | TGTGCCAGCAGCGCCTTTATAGCGGGGGGATACGAGCAGTACTTC | CASSAFIAGGYEQYF
TRBJ2-7 | TRBD1 | TRBV4-1 | once | TGCGCCAGCAGCCCGGCCCAGACAGGGTCCTACGAGCAGTACTTC | CASSPAQTGSYEQYF
TRBJ1-6 | TRBD1 | TRBV25-1 | . | TGTGCCAGCAGTGAATTTAGAGGGGGCATAAATTCACCCCTCCACTTT | CASSEFRGGINSPLHF
TRBJ2-5 | . | TRBV7-7 | . | TGTGCCAGCAGCTTAGTAGGACAGGAGGGCACCCAGTACTTC | CASSLVGQEGTQYF
TRBJ1-1 | . | TRBV19 | . | TGTGCCAGTAAATCCGGGGGATGGACTGAAGCTTTCTTT | CASKSGGWTEAFF
TRBJ2-7 | TRBD1 | TRBV27 | . | TGTGCCAGCAGTCGTTTTCGGTCAATCGGACAGGGATCTTCCTACGAGCAGTACTTC | CASSRFRSIGQGSSYEQYF
TRBJ2-4 | TRBD1 | TRBV5-1 | . | TGCGCCAGCAGCGGGGACAGGGAGAGGGCCAAAAACATTCAGTACTTC | CASSGDRERAKNIQYF
TRBJ1-5 | . | TRBV19 | once | TGTGCCAGTAGTATCGGACCGGGACAAAATCAGCCCCAGCATTTT | CASSIGPGQNQPQHF
TRBJ2-5 | TRBD2 | TRBV29-1 | . | TGCAGCGTCAGCCCGGGGACTAGCGGGATAGAGACCCAGTACTTC | CSVSPGTSGIETQYF
TRBJ2-1 | TRBD2 | TRBV5-1 | . | TGCGCCAGCAGCCCTAACCTAGCGGGAGTCGGGAATGAGCAGTTCTTC | CASSPNLAGVGNEQFF
TRBJ2-7 | TRBD1 | TRBV15 | . | TGTGCCACCAGCGGGGACAGGGGACCGTACGAGCAGTACTTC | CATSGDRGPYEQYF
TRBJ2-5 | . | TRBV13 | . | TGTGCCAGCAGCTTAGTAACAGGGACCCAGTACTTC | CASSLVTGTQYF
TRBJ2-5 | TRBD2 | TRBV7-7 | few | TGTGCTAGCAGCTGGAGCGGGAGCCAGACCCAGTACTTC | CASSWSGSQTQYF
TRBJ2-1 | TRBD1 | TRBV13 | . | TGTGCCAGCAGCCAATCAGGGACAGGGTACAATGAGCAGTTCTTC | CASSQSGTGYNEQFF
TRBJ2-1 | . | TRBV6-1 | . | TGTGCCAGCAGTGATAGTGGACGGACATCCGGCAATGAGCAGTTCTTC | CASSDSGRTSGNEQFF
TRBJ2-7 | TRBD1 | TRBV27 | . | TGTGCCAGCAGTTCCTGGACAGGGCGGACCGAGCAGTACTTC | CASSSWTGRTEQYF
TRBJ2-7 | . | TRBV5-4 | . | TGTGCCAGCAGTTCTCGATCCACCCGGACAGGGAGGGTGCAGTACTTC | CASSSRSTRTGRVQYF
TRBJ1-2 | TRBD1 | TRBV23-1 | . | TGCGCCAGCAGTCAATCGGGGACAGGGGAGAGGAATGGCTACACCTTC | CASSQSGTGERNGYTF
TRBJ1-5 | . | TRBV6-1 | . | TGTGCCAGCAGTGAGCCAGTTAGCAATCAGCCCCAGCATTTT | CASSEPVSNQPQHF
TRBJ1-5 | . | TRBV30 | . | TGTGCCTGGAGTTTTGGGCGGGGGGCTGGCAATCAGCCCCAGCATTTT | CAWSFGRGAGNQPQHF
TRBJ2-5 | TRBD2 | TRBV2 | . | TGTGCCAGCAGTGGGACTAGCGGGAGGTTGGAGACCCAGTACTTC | CASSGTSGRLETQYF